What follows are 28 T cell receptor beta chains derived from one specimen sequenced in a study of T cell clones after liver transplantation. Data came from immunoSEQ multiplex PCR; TCRdb stores just in-frame clones and leaves some out. Of about 72,000 clones in the sample, under 95% are singletons; the top ten hold less than 3.5%. Sequencing used CD4+ T cells from blood, obtained before liver transplant. The receptors were sampled from a human donor who received a liver transplant.

The J gene is TRBJ2-4, the V gene TRBV28, with D uncertain. The CDR3 is 17 amino acids. Germline V gene data show CDR1 as MDHEN and CDR2 as SYDVKM. Trimming took 3 bases from V and 0 from J, leaving 15 bases between them. The CDR3 DNA is TGTGCCAGCAGTTTCCGGGCGATACCGTTAGCCAAAAACATTCAGTACTTC. Translating gives CASSFRAIPLAKNIQYF.

Only one count was recorded for this clone. This chain links TRBV4-1 with TRBJ2-6; D gene unclear. The CDR3 extends over 14 amino acids. Germline-derived CDR1 and CDR2 are MGHRA and YSYEKL. The germline V and J ends were trimmed by 1 base and 2 bases, with 3 bases remaining between them. CDR3 residues: CASSQVAGANVLTF. The CDR3 bases are TGCGCCAGCAGCCAAGTAGCTGGGGCCAACGTCCTGACTTTC.

This rearrangement joins TRBV9 to TRBJ2-2; 9 nucleotides match TRBD1. V shed 0 bases and J 4 bases; nucleotides not matched to a gene: 4. Looked up from germline, CDR1 is SGDLS and CDR2 is YYNGEE. The CDR3 covers 16 residues. In DNA form, the CDR3 reads TGTGCCAGCAGCGTAGAAACAGGGGGCTTCACCGGGGAGCTGTTTTTT. It encodes CASSVETGGFTGELFF.

CDR3 region: CASSPRTGGNTEAFF. In DNA form, the CDR3 reads TGTGCCAGCAGCCCGAGGACAGGCGGGAACACTGAAGCTTTCTTT. V is TRBV4-2 and J is TRBJ1-1, with 7 bases lining up with TRBD1. The CDR3 has 15 residues. Trimming at V came to 4 bases and at J to 1 base, leaving 6 bases not matched to a gene. The germline gives CDR1 LGHNA, CDR2 YNFKEQ.

The chain links TRBV6-1 to TRBJ1-3; D is ambiguous. The CDR3 consists of 13 residues. The germline V and J ends were trimmed by 4 bases and 4 bases, with 8 bases remaining between them. Germline CDR1 MNHNS, CDR2 SASEGT. For the CDR3, the DNA is TGTGCCAGCAGTGCGGGGTTGGGAAACACCATATATTTT. It codes for CASSAGLGNTIYF.

The rearrangement links TRBV9 to TRBJ2-1, with D unresolved. CDR3 length: 15 amino acids. The V end lost 3 bases, the J end lost 7 bases, and 17 bases lay between the germline ends. Germline-derived CDR1 and CDR2 are SGDLS and YYNGEE. The CDR3 loop is CASSGKGSVGNEQFF. CDR3 sequence (DNA): TGTGCCAGCAGCGGAAAGGGCTCCGTGGGGAATGAGCAGTTCTTC.

This clone was seen just once. This sequence joins TRBV18 and TRBJ2-7; no reliable D call. The CDR3 runs to 15 residues. V gave up 2 bases and J gave up 0 bases, with 11 bases separating them. Germline V gene data show CDR1 as KGHSH and CDR2 as LQKENI. The CDR3, as DNA: TGTGCCAGCTCACCAATGGTCTCGAGCTCCTACGAGCAGTACTTC. Translation gives CASSPMVSSSYEQYF.

The J gene is TRBJ2-1, the V gene TRBV6-4; 8 bases fit TRBD1. Unmatched junction bases numbered 2, after V lost 0 bases and J lost 4 bases. Germline V lookup: CDR1 MRHNA, CDR2 SNTAGT. CDR3 length: 15 residues. CDR3 in DNA: TGTGCCAGCAGTGACTCGAGGGACAGGTACAATGAGCAGTTCTTC. Amino acid sequence: CASSDSRDRYNEQFF.

The V gene is TRBV5-1, the J gene TRBJ2-2; 8 positions match TRBD2. CDR3 size: 15 residues. Germline loops: CDR1 SGHRS, CDR2 YFSETQ. Unmatched junction bases numbered 6, after V lost 4 bases and J lost 4 bases. The CDR3 region is CASSGGLVFTGELFF. In DNA, the CDR3 is TGCGCCAGCAGCGGGGGACTAGTATTCACCGGGGAGCTGTTTTTT.

The chain carries TRBV12-2 and TRBJ2-7; whether TRBD2, the table's D call, matches the DNA was not checked. TRBV12-2 is a documented pseudogene. The CDR3 is made up of 15 amino acids. The CDR3 DNA reads as TGTGCAAGTCACAATAGCGGGGGGCTTTCCTACGAGCAGTACTTC. It encodes CASHNSGGLSYEQYF.

V gene TRBV11-3 combines with J gene TRBJ2-7; D possibly corresponds to TRBD1 (6 bases). The CDR3 covers 12 residues. Looked up from germline, CDR1 is SGHNT and CDR2 is YENEEA. Trimming removed 5 bases at V and 4 bases at J, with 9 bases between. In DNA form, the CDR3 reads TGTGCCAGCAGCCAGACAGGTTACGAGCAGTACTTC. Its protein product is CASSQTGYEQYF.

This clone turned up a few times. The gene calls are TRBV14 and TRBJ2-7; 8 bases are shared with TRBD1. This CDR3 has 14 amino acids. In germline, CDR1 is SGHDN, CDR2 FVKESK. The ends lost 4 bases at V and 6 bases at J; junction bases unmatched: 8. The CDR3 DNA sequence: TGTGCCAGCAGCCTCGGACAGGGCTTCTCCGAGCAGTACTTC. This gives the protein CASSLGQGFSEQYF.

This clone was seen a single time. The genes are TRBV6-5 and TRBJ1-2; D may be TRBD1 (5 bases). There are 11 residues in the CDR3. Trimming took 3 bases from V and 8 from J, leaving 7 bases between them. Germline CDR1 is MNHEY and CDR2 is SVGAGI. The CDR3 DNA follows: TGTGCCAGCAGTTATAAGGGGGGCTACACCTTC. It encodes CASSYKGGYTF.

This clone came up a few times. The chain employs TRBV7-2 and TRBJ1-4; 9 bases fit TRBD1. Germline values: CDR1 SGHTA, CDR2 FQGNSA. This CDR3 is built from 15 residues. J gave up 8 bases and V 5 bases, and 9 bases lay outside the gene matches. The CDR3 spells CASSAGDRVVEKLFF. Written as DNA, the CDR3 is TGTGCCAGCAGCGCCGGGGACAGGGTAGTGGAAAAACTGTTTTTT.

This clone occurred once. The chain joins TRBV5-1 to TRBJ2-7; 7 bases map to TRBD1. Losses at the gene ends were 8 bases for V and 1 base for J; bases not matched to a gene: 9. Germline V gene data show CDR1 as SGHRS and CDR2 as YFSETQ. This CDR3 has 14 amino acids. The DNA for the CDR3 is TGCGCCAGTCGCCGGGACAGAGATTCCTACGAGCAGTACTTC. Residues: CASRRDRDSYEQYF.

V and J are TRBV5-6 and TRBJ2-1, with D perhaps assigned TRBD1 or TRBD2 (5 bases each). V lost 4 bases and J lost 3, with 14 bases in between. Germline CDR1 and CDR2: SGHDT and YYEEEE. The CDR3 extends over 15 amino acids. The CDR3 sequence is CASSEGRKNYNEQFF. Written as DNA, the CDR3 is TGTGCCAGCAGCGAGGGACGGAAGAACTACAATGAGCAGTTCTTC.

This chain joins TRBV5-5 and TRBJ1-5; TRBD1 matches at 8 bases. This CDR3 has 14 amino acids. V trimming: 3 bases; J trimming: 5 bases; junction bases outside the gene matches: 4. Germline values: CDR1 SGHKS, CDR2 YYEKEE (reference sequence). In nucleotides, the CDR3 is TGTGCCAGCAGCTCAGGGGGCGGCGATCAGCCCCAGCATTTT. Protein product: CASSSGGGDQPQHF. The whole variable domain, filled in from reference TRBV5-5 and TRBJ1-5, reads DAGVTQSPTHLIKTRGQQVTLRCSPISGHKSVSWYQQVLGQGPQFIFQYYEKEERGRGNFPDRFSARQFPNYSSELNVNALLLGDSALYLCASSSGGGDQPQHFGDGTRLSIL.

The chain employs TRBV11-3 and TRBJ1-2; D is ambiguous. Trimming stripped 3 bases from V and 3 bases from J, with 8 bases between. CDR3 length: 13 residues. The germline V gene encodes CDR1 SGHNT and CDR2 YENEEA. For the CDR3, the DNA is TGTGCCAGCAGCTTCCGGCCGGACTATGGCTACACCTTC. Translation gives CASSFRPDYGYTF.

The V and J genes are TRBV28 and TRBJ1-5; tentative D call: TRBD1 (6 bases). The CDR3 has 14 residues. CDR1 and CDR2 (germline): MDHEN, SYDVKM. V was shortened by 2 bases and J by 7 bases, with 12 bases between the two germline ends. The chain's CDR3 is CASSLGGPGQPQHF. The CDR3 nucleotides read TGTGCCAGCAGTTTAGGGGGGCCGGGGCAGCCCCAGCATTTT.

This clone was counted once. This chain connects TRBV30 to TRBJ2-6; no definite D call. CDR1 GTSNPN and CDR2 SVGIG come from the germline V gene (reference sequence). V was clipped by 7 bases and J by 0 bases, with 10 bases between them. This CDR3 is built from 14 residues. Here the CDR3 reads CAFSAVSGANVLTF. CDR3 DNA: TGTGCCTTCTCGGCGGTCTCTGGGGCCAACGTCCTGACTTTC.

V gene TRBV13 combines with J gene TRBJ2-1, with D perhaps matching TRBD1 (6 bases). This CDR3 spans 15 amino acids. The V end lost 5 bases, the J end lost 6 bases, and 17 bases lay between the germline ends. Germline V lookup: CDR1 PRHDT, CDR2 FYEKMQ (reference sequence). The CDR3, as DNA: TGTGCCAGCAGCCGATCTGGGGGCCTGACCAATGAGCAGTTCTTC. Translating it yields CASSRSGGLTNEQFF.

The CDR3 region has the DNA TGTGCCAGCAGCTCGCGGCGGGGGCGAGAGACCCAGTACTTC. It is translated as CASSSRRGRETQYF. The chain uses TRBV28 and TRBJ2-5; D is perhaps TRBD2 (7 bases). The CDR3 has 14 amino acids. CDR1 and CDR2 from the germline V gene are MDHEN and SYDVKM. Trimming took off 6 bases at V and 4 bases at J, with 15 bases between the two ends.

This clone was picked up one time. The rearrangement joins TRBV5-1 to TRBJ2-5, with D perhaps TRBD1 (5 bases). The ends were cut back, 4 bases at V and 0 bases at J, with 13 bases in the middle. CDR3 size: 15 residues. The V gene's germline CDR1 is SGHRS and CDR2 YFSETQ. In nucleotides, the CDR3 is TGCGCCAGCAGCCCCGTACCAGGGAACCAAGAGACCCAGTACTTC. Protein product: CASSPVPGNQETQYF.

The CDR3 spells CASSDRDRGSNEQFF. The DNA of the CDR3 is TGTGCCAGCAGCGACCGGGACAGGGGATCCAATGAGCAGTTCTTC. The chain links TRBV2 to TRBJ2-1, with 10 bases aligning to TRBD1. CDR3 length: 15 amino acids. Germline values: CDR1 SNHLY, CDR2 FYNNEI. V shed 6 bases and J 6 bases; nucleotides not matched to a gene: 8.

The chain recombines TRBV7-9 with TRBJ2-5; 11 nucleotides match TRBD1. The V and J ends lost 5 bases and 4 bases, in that order; junction bases with no gene match: 6. CDR3 length: 15 amino acids. The germline CDR1 and CDR2 sequences are SEHNR and FQNEAQ (reference sequence). The DNA of the CDR3 is TGTGCCAGCAGCCCGGACAGGGGGCGGGGAGAGACCCAGTACTTC. Residues: CASSPDRGRGETQYF. Using reference TRBV7-9 and TRBJ2-5 for the parts outside the CDR3, the full variable domain is DTGVSQNPRHKITKRGQNVTFRCDPISEHNRLYWYRQTLGQGPEFLTYFQNEAQLEKSRLLSDRFSAERPKGSFSTLEIQRTEQGDSAMYLCASSPDRGRGETQYFGPGTRLLVL.

The V gene is TRBV19, the J gene TRBJ2-2, with TRBD2 identical over 7 bases. The CDR3 extends over 17 amino acids. Germline loops: CDR1 LNHDA, CDR2 SQIVND (reference sequence). The ends lost 1 base at V and 7 bases at J; junction bases unmatched: 12. CDR3 protein: CASSIGKVAGLVGELFF. CDR3 nucleotides: TGTGCCAGTAGTATAGGGAAAGTAGCGGGTTTGGTCGGGGAGCTGTTTTTT. Using reference TRBV19 and TRBJ2-2 for the parts outside the CDR3, the full variable domain is DGGITQSPKYLFRKEGQNVTLSCEQNLNHDAMYWYRQDPGQGLRLIYYSQIVNDFQKGDIAEGYSVSREKKESFPLTVTSAQKNPTAFYLCASSIGKVAGLVGELFFGEGSRLTVL.

J is TRBJ2-7 and V is TRBV7-3; D unclear. Germline assignment: CDR1 SGHTA and CDR2 FQGTGA. V shed 2 bases and J shed 0 bases, with 8 bases lying between them. The CDR3 runs to 14 residues. DNA for the CDR3: TGTGCCAGCAGCTTATTACCCAACTCCTACGAGCAGTACTTC. This encodes CASSLLPNSYEQYF.

This sequence joins TRBV19 and TRBJ1-1; the D is unclear. Germline V gene data show CDR1 as LNHDA and CDR2 as SQIVND (reference sequence). The CDR3 length is 14 residues. V lost 7 bases, J lost 1 base, and 13 bases lay in between. This CDR3 is CASTRWQPNTEAFF. The DNA of the CDR3 is TGTGCCAGTACGAGGTGGCAGCCGAACACTGAAGCTTTCTTT.